These 6 T cell receptor beta chains were all obtained from the same sample, sequenced in a study of blood T cell repertoires in COVID-19. Generated by immunoSEQ multiplex PCR, the TCRdb table keeps only in-frame clones and is missing some. The sample contains fewer than 75,000 clones, 85% to 90% of which appear only once. The material sequenced was peripheral blood. The receptors originated from an older man with acute or convalescent COVID-19.

The V call is TRBV2, the J call TRBJ2-1; 9 bases align to TRBD1. Germline V gene data show CDR1 as SNHLY and CDR2 as FYNNEI. CDR3 size: 14 residues. V trimming: 6 bases; J trimming: 1 base; junction bases outside the gene matches: 1. This CDR3 is CASRTGGSYNEQFF. The CDR3 coding sequence is TGTGCCAGCAGGACAGGGGGGTCCTACAATGAGCAGTTCTTC.

J is TRBJ2-7 and V is TRBV2, with D possibly matching TRBD2 (5 bases). The CDR3 contains 12 residues. The ends were cut back, 4 bases at V and 4 bases at J, with 8 bases in the middle. The germline CDR1 and CDR2 sequences are SNHLY and FYNNEI. The CDR3 is CASSGTGYEQYF. The CDR3 nucleotides are TGTGCCAGCAGTGGGACGGGATACGAGCAGTACTTC.

The rearrangement uses TRBV6-5 and TRBJ1-1; 9 positions agree with TRBD1. Germline CDR1 is MNHEY and CDR2 is SVGAGI. V dropped 4 bases and J dropped 7; count of bases not matched to a gene: 7. This CDR3 is built from 14 residues. This CDR3 reads CASSLQGANDEAFF. CDR3 nucleotide sequence: TGTGCCAGCAGTTTACAGGGGGCGAACGATGAAGCTTTCTTT.

J is TRBJ1-1 and V is TRBV3-1 (or the pseudogene TRBV3-2); no reliable D call. Trimming left V 1 base short and J 1 base short, with 10 bases between. The CDR3 length is 15 residues. Germline-derived CDR1 and CDR2 are LGHDT and YNNKEL (reference sequence). CDR3 sequence (DNA): TGTGCCAGCAGCCAAGGTGGGAGAGCGAACACTGAAGCTTTCTTT. It yields the protein CASSQGGRANTEAFF.

The chain has TRBV2 and TRBJ1-2, with D hard to call. The CDR3 covers 15 residues. V lost 6 bases to trimming and J lost 0 bases, with 14 bases between them. Germline V gene lookup returns CDR1 SNHLY and CDR2 FYNNEI. CDR3 in amino acids: CASSPGKGANYGYTF. CDR3 nucleotides: TGTGCCAGCAGCCCTGGAAAAGGAGCTAACTATGGCTACACCTTC. Full variable domain (remainder filled in from reference TRBV2 and TRBJ1-2): EPEVTQTPSHQVTQMGQEVILRCVPISNHLYFYWYRQILGQKVEFLVSFYNNEISEKSEIFDDQFSVERPDGSNFTLKIRSTKLEDSAMYFCASSPGKGANYGYTFGSGTRLTVV.

The gene calls are TRBV7-3 and TRBJ2-1; TRBD2 agrees at 7 bases. CDR1 is SGHTA and CDR2 is FQGTGA in the germline V gene. The CDR3 runs 16 residues. Germline trimming cut 5 bases from V and 6 bases from J; bases unmatched to any gene: 13. Here the CDR3 DNA reads TGTGCCAGCAGCCCGGGCGGCGGGAGAGCAGGCAATGAGCAGTTCTTC. Amino acid sequence: CASSPGGGRAGNEQFF.